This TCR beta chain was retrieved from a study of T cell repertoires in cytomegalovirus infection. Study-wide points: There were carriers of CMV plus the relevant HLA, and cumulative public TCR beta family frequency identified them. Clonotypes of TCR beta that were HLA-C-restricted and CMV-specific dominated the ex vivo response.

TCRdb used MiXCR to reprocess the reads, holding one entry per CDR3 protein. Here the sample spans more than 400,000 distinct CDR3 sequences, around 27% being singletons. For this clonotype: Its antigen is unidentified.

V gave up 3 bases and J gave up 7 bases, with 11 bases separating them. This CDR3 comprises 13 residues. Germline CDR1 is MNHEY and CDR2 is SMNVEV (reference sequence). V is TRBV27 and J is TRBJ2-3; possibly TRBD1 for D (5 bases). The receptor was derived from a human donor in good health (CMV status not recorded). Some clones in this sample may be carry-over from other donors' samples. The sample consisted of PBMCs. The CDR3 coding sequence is TGTGCCAGCAGTTTGTCCGGACAAAATACGCAGTATTTT. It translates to CASSLSGQNTQYF.